The rows below give T cell receptor beta chains drawn from one sample of a study of T-cell memory formation after mild COVID-19. One entry per CDR3 protein results from TCRdb running MiXCR on the 5' RACE reads. Of about 200,000 distinct CDR3 sequences listed, more than 8% are singletons. The material sequenced was PBMCs or a T cell subset sorted from them (not recorded which). These receptors came from a man aged 18 to 35 who had mild COVID-19 (a few samples of this study predate the infection). Cell type and time point are not known. CDR3s include the opening cysteine and the closing phenylalanine or tryptophan. Fields, in order: J gene, D gene, V gene, clone size, CDR3 protein, CDR3 DNA. D genes are given only for firm matches. Clone size is shown for a subset of rows, as once, few, many or a class of expanded clone.

TRBJ2-4	TRBD2	TRBV4-2	few	CASSQESGEGRSIQLAKNIQYF	TGTGCCAGCAGCCAAGAAAGCGGGGAGGGACGCTCGATCCAACTAGCCAAAAACATTCAGTACTTC
TRBJ2-1	TRBD1	TRBV7-2	.	CASSQDRGRNEQFF	TGTGCCAGCAGTCAGGACAGGGGGCGCAATGAGCAGTTCTTC
TRBJ2-3	TRBD2	TRBV5-8	few	CASSWGLAGKDTQYF	TGTGCCAGCAGCTGGGGACTAGCGGGTAAAGATACGCAGTATTTT
TRBJ2-3	.	TRBV20-1	many	CSARDPARDDTQYF	TGCAGTGCTAGAGATCCTGCCCGTGACGATACGCAGTATTTT
TRBJ2-2	.	TRBV6-1	few	CASSLPHTNTGELFF	TGTGCCAGCAGTCTCCCTCACACGAACACCGGGGAGCTGTTTTTT
TRBJ1-2	TRBD1	TRBV6-5	many	CASKVHLYRGNYGYTF	TGTGCCAGCAAAGTTCACCTGTACAGGGGTAACTATGGCTACACCTTC
TRBJ1-2	.	TRBV2	.	CASKRVSGGYTF	TGTGCCAGCAAAAGGGTTTCAGGTGGCTACACCTTC
TRBJ1-5	.	TRBV7-9	few	CASSLGSYNQPQHF	TGTGCCAGCAGCTTGGGGAGTTACAATCAGCCCCAGCATTTT
TRBJ2-7	TRBD1	TRBV20-1	many	CSAPGTGQYEQYF	TGCAGTGCTCCCGGGACAGGGCAATACGAGCAGTACTTC
TRBJ2-6	.	TRBV29-1	.	CCVAAPHSGANVLTF	TGCTGCGTGGCAGCACCCCACTCTGGGGCCAACGTCCTGACTTTC
TRBJ1-2	.	TRBV6-5	few	CASSPPANYGYTF	TGTGCCAGCAGCCCCCCAGCTAACTATGGCTACACCTTC
TRBJ1-5	TRBD1	TRBV12-3/TRBV12-4	.	CASTEGQPPHQPQHF	TGTGCCAGCACCGAGGGACAGCCTCCTCATCAGCCCCAGCATTTT
TRBJ2-1	TRBD2	TRBV7-9	many	CASPGGVSYNEQFF	TGTGCCAGCCCCGGGGGGGTCTCCTACAATGAGCAGTTCTTC
TRBJ1-4	TRBD1	TRBV4-1	many	CASSQTGGLYEKLFF	TGCGCCAGCAGCCAAACAGGGGGATTGTATGAAAAACTGTTTTTT
TRBJ2-5	.	TRBV5-1	few	CASSLGDSAETQYF	TGCGCCAGCAGCTTGGGGGACTCAGCGGAGACCCAGTACTTC
TRBJ2-1	TRBD2	TRBV20-1	.	CSASPGTSGRNEQFF	TGCAGTGCTTCACCCGGGACTAGCGGTCGAAATGAGCAGTTCTTC
TRBJ2-5	TRBD2	TRBV5-4	.	CASSHGLAGVQETQYF	TGTGCCAGCAGTCACGGACTAGCGGGGGTCCAAGAGACCCAGTACTTC
TRBJ2-3	TRBD1	TRBV29-1	.	CSVERTGRTDTQYF	TGCAGCGTGGAGAGGACAGGGCGCACAGATACGCAGTATTTT
TRBJ2-1	.	TRBV7-2	.	CASSGTPYNEQFF	TGTGCCAGCAGCGGGACACCTTACAATGAGCAGTTCTTC
TRBJ2-7	TRBD2	TRBV20-1	.	CSASRSSGSSYEQYF	TGCAGTGCGTCCCGGTCTAGCGGGTCTTCCTACGAGCAGTACTTC